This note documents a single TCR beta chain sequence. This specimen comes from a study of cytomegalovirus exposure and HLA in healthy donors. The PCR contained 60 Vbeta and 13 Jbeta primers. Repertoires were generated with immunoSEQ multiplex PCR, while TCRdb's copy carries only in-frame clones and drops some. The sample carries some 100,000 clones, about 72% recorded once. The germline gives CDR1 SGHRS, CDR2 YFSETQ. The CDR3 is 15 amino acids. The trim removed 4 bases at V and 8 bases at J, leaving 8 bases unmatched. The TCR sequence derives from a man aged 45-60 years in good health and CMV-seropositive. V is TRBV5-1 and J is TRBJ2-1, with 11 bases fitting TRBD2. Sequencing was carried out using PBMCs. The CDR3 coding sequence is TGCGCCAGCAGCCCGACTAGCGGGGAGATTCATGAGCAGTTCTTC. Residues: CASSPTSGEIHEQFF. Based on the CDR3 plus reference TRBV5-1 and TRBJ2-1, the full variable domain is KAGVTQTPRYLIKTRGQQVTLSCSPISGHRSVSWYQQTPGQGLQFLFEYFSETQRNKGNFPGRFSGRQFSNSRSEMNVSTLELGDSALYLCASSPTSGEIHEQFFGPGTRLTVL.